The present T cell receptor (beta chain) was sequenced within a study of T-cell reconstitution after alpha-beta-depleted transplantation in children. General observations from the study: The origin of alpha-beta T cells about two months after transplant was reportedly several hundred expanded graft clones. By one year post-transplant, T-cell counts and diversity largely arose from T cells that were newly produced.

Unique molecular identifiers were used to barcode this TCRbeta library. TCRdb re-called the PCR reads with MiXCR, one entry per CDR3 protein. There are about 980,000 distinct CDR3 sequences in the sample; less than 30% occur only once, and about 28% lies in the top ten. The germline V and J ends were trimmed by 2 bases and 10 bases, with 5 bases remaining between them. The CDR3 is made up of 10 amino acids. Germline-derived CDR1 and CDR2 are SEHNR and FQNEAQ (reference sequence). This clonotype was detected only a few times. Its antigen is still unknown. The receptor was derived from a boy less than two years old who had a stem cell transplant for SCID, so the T cells may come from the graft donor. This sample comprised PBMCs, mostly from graft donor cells, obtained 360 days after TCRalphabeta/CD19-depleted stem cell transplant. The J gene is TRBJ1-1, the V gene TRBV7-9; D remains ambiguous. CDR3 bases: TGTGCCAGCAGCTTACTCTCAGCTTTCTTT. Amino acid sequence: CASSLLSAFF.